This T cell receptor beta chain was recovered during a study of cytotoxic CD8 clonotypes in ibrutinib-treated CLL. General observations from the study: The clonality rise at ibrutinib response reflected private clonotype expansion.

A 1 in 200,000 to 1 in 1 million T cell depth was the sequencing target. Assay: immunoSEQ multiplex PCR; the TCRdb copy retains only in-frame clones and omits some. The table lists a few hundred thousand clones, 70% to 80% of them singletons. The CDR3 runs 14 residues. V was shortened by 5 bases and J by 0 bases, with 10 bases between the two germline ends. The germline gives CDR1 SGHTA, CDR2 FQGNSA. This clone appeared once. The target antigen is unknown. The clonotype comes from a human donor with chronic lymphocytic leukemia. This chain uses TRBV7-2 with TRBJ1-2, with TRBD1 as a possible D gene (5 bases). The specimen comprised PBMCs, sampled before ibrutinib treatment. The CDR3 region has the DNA TGTGCCAGCAGCCCAGACAGAACTAACTATGGCTACACCTTC. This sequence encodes CASSPDRTNYGYTF.